Below, 14 T cell receptor beta chains from the same sample are listed, as sequenced in a study of beta chain features in type 1 diabetes. Reverse transcribing all isolated RNA meant expressed TCRB transcripts were sequenced. Method: immunoSEQ multiplex PCR; TCRdb's copy keeps in-frame clones and lacks some. Here the sample spans just over 600,000 clones, around 15% being singletons. The sequencing input was naive CD4+ T cells from blood. The receptor source for this set is a man aged 18 to 29 in good health.

This clone was seen only a few times. This chain links TRBV6-1 with TRBJ2-3, with 7 bases matching TRBD1. The junction had 5 bases not matched to a gene; V was cut back by 6 bases and J by 2 bases. Germline V CDR1 and CDR2: MNHNS, SASEGT. The CDR3 sequence is 14 residues long. In DNA, the CDR3 is TGTGCCAGCAGCCGGGGACAGACCACAGATACGCAGTATTTT. Its translation is CASSRGQTTDTQYF.

This clone was seen a few times. Other DNA sequences within the sample encode an identical CDR3. The V call is TRBV9, the J call TRBJ1-5; D gene unclear. Per germline, CDR1 SGDLS and CDR2 YYNGEE. V lost 0 bases and J 6 bases, leaving 7 bases between the germline ends. The length of the CDR3 is 13 residues. DNA for the CDR3: TGTGCCAGCAGCGTAGGAGGTGGTCAGCCCCAGCATTTT. Translation: CASSVGGGQPQHF.

This clone has only a few counts. This chain links TRBV19 with TRBJ2-3, with D perhaps matching TRBD1 or TRBD2 (6 bases each). Per the germline V gene, CDR1 is LNHDA and CDR2 is SQIVND (reference sequence). V was pared by 11 bases and J by 3 bases, with 15 bases between. The CDR3 runs to 13 residues. The DNA for the CDR3 is TGTGCCTCGAGGGGGGCTTGGACAGATACGCAGTATTTT. It is translated as CASRGAWTDTQYF. Complete variable domain (other parts from reference TRBV19 and TRBJ2-3): DGGITQSPKYLFRKEGQNVTLSCEQNLNHDAMYWYRQDPGQGLRLIYYSQIVNDFQKGDIAEGYSVSREKKESFPLTVTSAQKNPTAFYLCASRGAWTDTQYFGPGTRLTVL.

A few counts support this clone. The chain combines TRBV7-2 with TRBJ1-5; D ambiguous. Germline V gives CDR1 SGHTA, CDR2 FQGNSA. V was pared by 3 bases and J by 0 bases, with 6 bases between. This CDR3 is 14 amino acids long. The CDR3, as DNA: TGTGCCAGCAGCTTCACTGATAGCAATCAGCCCCAGCATTTT. Encoded protein: CASSFTDSNQPQHF.

This clone has just a few counts. V gene TRBV5-1 combines with J gene TRBJ2-1; D is perhaps TRBD1 (5 bases). This CDR3 contains 11 residues. CDR1 and CDR2 (germline): SGHRS, YFSETQ. With 0 bases removed from V and 14 bases from J, the gap between germline ends came to 9 bases. CDR3 bases: TGCGCCAGCAGCTTGGAACAGGTGGAGTTCTTC. This sequence encodes CASSLEQVEFF.

The genes are TRBV15 and TRBJ2-3; 7 nucleotides agree with TRBD1. Per germline, CDR1 LNHNV and CDR2 YYDKDF (reference sequence). V lost 8 bases to trimming and J lost 6 bases; unmatched junction nucleotides: 5. The CDR3 is made up of 12 amino acids. The CDR3 loop reads CATGRGQDTQYF. The CDR3, as DNA: TGTGCCACCGGCCGGGGACAGGATACGCAGTATTTT. Using reference TRBV15 and TRBJ2-3 for the parts outside the CDR3, the full variable domain is DAMVIQNPRYQVTQFGKPVTLSCSQTLNHNVMYWYQQKSSQAPKLLFHYYDKDFNNEADTPDNFQSRRPNTSFCFLDIRSPGLGDTAMYLCATGRGQDTQYFGPGTRLTVL.

This clone was seen more than once but under ten times. The V and J genes are TRBV27 and TRBJ2-1; 8 nucleotides agree with TRBD1. Losses at the gene ends were 3 bases for V and 8 bases for J; bases not matched to a gene: 6. Germline CDR1 is MNHEY and CDR2 is SMNVEV (reference sequence). The CDR3 has 14 residues. This chain's CDR3 is CASSLSRGLYEQFF. The CDR3 DNA follows: TGTGCCAGCAGTTTGTCCAGGGGGCTCTATGAGCAGTTCTTC.

This clone was observed a handful of times. The chain is built from TRBV29-1 and TRBJ2-3, with D possibly TRBD1 on 6 matching bases. CDR1 and CDR2 from the germline V gene are SQVTM and ANQGSEA. V lost 6 bases to trimming and J lost 1 base, with 14 bases between them. The length of the CDR3 is 14 residues. CDR3 DNA: TGCAGCGTCGGCCACAGACAGGGCACAGATACGCAGTATTTT. This translates into CSVGHRQGTDTQYF.

The V call is TRBV7-9, the J call TRBJ1-2, with D perhaps matching TRBD1 (5 bases). The CDR3 covers 18 residues. V shed 0 bases and J shed 6 bases, with 23 bases lying between them. In germline, CDR1 is SEHNR, CDR2 FQNEAQ (reference sequence). The CDR3 bases are TGTGCCAGCAGCTTAGCCAGGGACCGCGTTAAACCCTTTAATGGCTACACCTTC. Translated, it gives CASSLARDRVKPFNGYTF.

This clone was seen only a few times. The chain uses TRBV5-1 and TRBJ2-7; D uncertain. V lost 4 bases, J lost 1 base, and 12 bases lay in between. CDR3 size: 14 residues. The V gene's germline CDR1 is SGHRS and CDR2 YFSETQ. CDR3 region: CASSPMLGSYEQYF. CDR3 coding DNA: TGCGCCAGCAGCCCAATGCTGGGGTCCTACGAGCAGTACTTC.

The rearrangement uses TRBV10-3 and TRBJ1-2; D is unresolved. In germline, CDR1 is ENHRY, CDR2 SYGVKD. This CDR3 comprises 13 residues. V lost 3 bases and J 2 bases, leaving 7 bases between the germline ends. CDR3 protein: CAISDWENYGYTF. Here the CDR3 DNA reads TGTGCCATCAGTGATTGGGAAAACTATGGCTACACCTTC.

Concerning this clone itself: The identical CDR3 is also encoded by other nucleotide sequences in the sample. V is TRBV5-1 and J is TRBJ2-5; D is undetermined. The CDR3 runs to 13 residues. Trimming took 1 base from V and 1 from J, leaving 5 bases between them. Germline-derived CDR1 and CDR2 are SGHRS and YFSETQ. The DNA for the CDR3 is TGCGCCAGCAGCTTGCTGCTCCAAGAGACCCAGTACTTC. It encodes CASSLLLQETQYF.

In its sample, this clone was seen a few times. This chain uses TRBV6-4 with TRBJ1-1; no clear D gene. V lost 6 bases and J lost 2, with 16 bases in between. CDR3 length equals 15 residues. Germline lookup yields CDR1 MRHNA and CDR2 SNTAGT. The CDR3 nucleotides read TGTGCCAGCAGCCGTCAGGCTTCGGGAAACACTGAAGCTTTCTTT. Its translation: CASSRQASGNTEAFF.

This clone showed up just a few times. CDR3 coding DNA: TGTGCCAGCAGCTTAGATGACAATCAGCCCCAGCATTTT. Amino acid sequence: CASSLDDNQPQHF. The V call is TRBV7-9, the J call TRBJ1-5; D remains unclear. CDR1 and CDR2 (germline): SEHNR, FQNEAQ (reference sequence). The CDR3 runs 13 residues. V gave up 1 base and J gave up 3 bases, with 4 bases separating them. The full variable domain, in which reference TRBV7-9 and TRBJ1-5 provide the parts outside the CDR3, is DTGVSQNPRHKITKRGQNVTFRCDPISEHNRLYWYRQTLGQGPEFLTYFQNEAQLEKSRLLSDRFSAERPKGSFSTLEIQRTEQGDSAMYLCASSLDDNQPQHFGDGTRLSIL.